The sequence of this TCR beta chain was determined in a study of blood T cells in healthy people across ages. CDR1 and CDR2 from the germline V gene are LGHNA and YNFKEQ. CDR3 length equals 15 residues. V shed 4 bases and J 6 bases; nucleotides not matched to a gene: 8. A second roughly 6 to 11 cycle PCR used barcoded and J-beta primers. TCRdb used MiXCR to reprocess the 5' RACE reads, holding one entry per CDR3 protein. This table has hundreds of thousands of distinct CDR3 sequences, around 50% appearing once. This sequence joins TRBV4-2 and TRBJ1-5; 8 positions agree with TRBD1. This TCR was recovered from a man aged 35 to 55 in good health. The specimen was blood. In nucleotides, the CDR3 is TGTGCCAGCAGCCTAGATCGACAGGGGACTCAGCCCCAGCATTTT. Translating gives CASSLDRQGTQPQHF.